These T cell receptor beta chains were read from a single sample in a study of shared clonotypes between healthy human individuals. Here immunoSEQ multiplex PCR was the method, and the copy in TCRdb shows in-frame clones only, minus some. This sample has over a million clones, with around 97% found just once. Material: naive CD4+ T cells sorted from blood. The receptors stem from a man in his thirties or forties in good health. CDR3s include the opening cysteine and the closing phenylalanine or tryptophan. D genes are given only for firm matches. Clone size is not always given. Where it is, it says once, few, many or a class for expanded clones.

TGTGCCAGCAGCTTGGCCCGCGGCCTAGCCTACGAGCAGTACTTC,CASSLARGLAYEQYF,NA,TRBJ2-7,NA,TRBV5-4
NA,CASSFGPGLGEKLFF,NA,TRBJ1-4,NA,TRBV27
TGTGCCAGCAGCCCTTCCAGGCTTTCAGATACGCAGTATTTT,CASSPSRLSDTQYF,NA,TRBJ2-3,NA,TRBV11-2
TGTGCCAGCAGCCCCCGACAGGAATTAAATGAAAAACTGTTTTTT,CASSPRQELNEKLFF,NA,TRBJ1-4,NA,TRBV7-9
TGTGCCAGCAGCCAAGACATAGGCAGGGATAACACCGGGGAGCTGTTTTTT,CASSQDIGRDNTGELFF,NA,TRBJ2-2,NA,TRBV14
TGCGCCAGCAGCTTCTCGTTTCGAGAGACCCAGTACTTC,CASSFSFRETQYF,NA,TRBJ2-5,NA,TRBV5-1
TGTGCCAGCAGCATAACAGAAGCGGGTGAGCAGTTCTTC,CASSITEAGEQFF,NA,TRBJ2-1,NA,TRBV7-2
TGCAGTGCTCCCCTCACAGATACGCAGTATTTT,CSAPLTDTQYF,NA,TRBJ2-3,NA,TRBV20-1
TGTGCCAGCAGTTTCTCGGGGGGAGATACGCAGTATTTT,CASSFSGGDTQYF,TRBD2,TRBJ2-3,once,TRBV27
TGTGCCACGGCGCTAGCGGGCCCCTACGAGCAGTACTTC,CATALAGPYEQYF,TRBD2,TRBJ2-7,NA,TRBV10-3
TGTGCCAGCAGTGAACAGAGTAACACTGAAGCTTTCTTT,CASSEQSNTEAFF,NA,TRBJ1-1,NA,TRBV6-1
TGCAGCGTAGTCAGGGGTTCCTATGGCTACACCTTC,CSVVRGSYGYTF,NA,TRBJ1-2,NA,TRBV29-1
TGCGCCAGCAGCAGCGGACTTGAGAACACCGGGGAGCTGTTTTTT,CASSSGLENTGELFF,NA,TRBJ2-2,NA,TRBV5-1
TGCGCCAGCAGTAGGAGCGGGAGGGCTCACACCGGGGAGCTGTTTTTT,CASSRSGRAHTGELFF,TRBD2,TRBJ2-2,NA,TRBV10-1
TGTGCCAGCAGCTCCGGACATAGGAACGGCTACACCTTC,CASSSGHRNGYTF,NA,TRBJ1-2,NA,TRBV7-2
TGTGCCAGCAGCTCCCTCTCTACCGGGGAGCTGTTTTTT,CASSSLSTGELFF,NA,TRBJ2-2,NA,TRBV7-9
TGTGCCAGCAGTGCGGACAGGGAGACCCAGTACTTC,CASSADRETQYF,TRBD1,TRBJ2-5,once,TRBV6-5
TGTGCCATCAGGGGTCAAGAGACCCAGTACTTC,CAIRGQETQYF,NA,TRBJ2-5,NA,TRBV10-3
TGTGCCAGCAGTTTTAGGGGGCCGATATACGAGCAGTACTTC,CASSFRGPIYEQYF,TRBD1,TRBJ2-7,NA,TRBV27
TGTGCCAGCAGCCCACTAGCCCTTAGCACAGATACGCAGTATTTT,CASSPLALSTDTQYF,NA,TRBJ2-3,once,TRBV11-2
TGTGCCACCAGCAGACAGACAGTCACCTACGAGCAGTACTTC,CATSRQTVTYEQYF,NA,TRBJ2-7,once,TRBV15
TGCAGCGTTGAAAGTGGTTTGGGACAAGGCTCCGAAGCTTTCTTT,CSVESGLGQGSEAFF,NA,TRBJ1-1,NA,TRBV29-1
TGTGCCAGCAGTCCCGGACAGACAGATGGCTACACCTTC,CASSPGQTDGYTF,NA,TRBJ1-2,NA,TRBV2
TGTGCCAGCAGCGTAAAAATAGCGGGAAGCAACAATGAGCAGTTCTTC,CASSVKIAGSNNEQFF,TRBD2,TRBJ2-1,once,TRBV9
TGTGCCAGCAGAACAGATAACAATGAGCAGTTCTTC,CASRTDNNEQFF,NA,TRBJ2-1,NA,TRBV9
TGTGCCAGCAGTGAAGCAACAGGGGTTAGTCAGCCCCAGCATTTT,CASSEATGVSQPQHF,TRBD1,TRBJ1-5,once,TRBV6-1
TGTGCCAGCAGCTTAAGCGGCAGGGGAGGAAGAGAGACCCAGTACTTC,CASSLSGRGGRETQYF,NA,TRBJ2-5,NA,TRBV7-9
TGTGCCAGCGGGGCAACTAATGAAAAACTGTTTTTT,CASGATNEKLFF,NA,TRBJ1-4,NA,TRBV28
TGTGCCAGCAGTTTTCGGGGTGAGATAACGTTTTCTGCAGATACGCAGTATTTT,CASSFRGEITFSADTQYF,NA,TRBJ2-3,once,TRBV27
TGTGCCAGTAATGATCTTGACAGGAACTATGGCTACACCTTC,CASNDLDRNYGYTF,NA,TRBJ1-2,NA,TRBV19
TGCGCCAGCAGCTTGGCGGGTGGGGCAACTAATGAAAAACTGTTTTTT,CASSLAGGATNEKLFF,NA,TRBJ1-4,NA,TRBV5-1
TGTGCCAGCAGTTACGACTATGGCTACACCTTC,CASSYDYGYTF,NA,TRBJ1-2,NA,TRBV6-6
TGTGCCAGCACCGTAGCGTCGGGGCAGGGGACCCAGTACTTC,CASTVASGQGTQYF,NA,TRBJ2-5,once,TRBV5-4
TGTGCCGGCACGGTGGGCCTAGAACCCACAGATACGCAGTATTTT,CAGTVGLEPTDTQYF,NA,TRBJ2-3,NA,TRBV18
TGTGCCAGCAAACTGACCGGGGAGCTGTTTTTT,CASKLTGELFF,NA,TRBJ2-2,NA,TRBV28
TGTGCCAGCAGCATCACAGGGAGCAATCAGCCCCAGCATTTT,CASSITGSNQPQHF,NA,TRBJ1-5,few,TRBV5-5
TGTGCCAGCAGTACCCACCTTGGTGAAAAACTGTTTTTT,CASSTHLGEKLFF,NA,TRBJ1-4,NA,TRBV6-5
TGTGCTAGCAGCCCCAAGGGGCTCCAAGAGACCCAGTACTTC,CASSPKGLQETQYF,NA,TRBJ2-5,once,TRBV7-7
TGTGCCAGCAGCTTAGATACCTCCGGGACAGGGGCCCCTGGCTACACCTTC,CASSLDTSGTGAPGYTF,TRBD1,TRBJ1-2,NA,TRBV7-9
TGTGCCATCAGTCTCATGGACGCCGCCTACGAGCAGTACTTC,CAISLMDAAYEQYF,NA,TRBJ2-7,NA,TRBV10-3
TGTGCCAGCAGCGGAACGACAGGGGGAGAGACCCAGTACTTC,CASSGTTGGETQYF,TRBD1,TRBJ2-5,once,TRBV9
TGTGCCAGCAGAGTAGGAAGGGGGGATACGCAGTATTTT,CASRVGRGDTQYF,NA,TRBJ2-3,NA,TRBV5-4
TGTGCCAGAGCTTCTGGGGCCAACGTCCTGACTTTC,CARASGANVLTF,NA,TRBJ2-6,once,TRBV2
TGTGCCAGCAGTTTCATGAGCGGGGGGAAGACAGATACGCAGTATTTT,CASSFMSGGKTDTQYF,TRBD2,TRBJ2-3,NA,TRBV5-4
TGTGCCAGCAGCACTGGTTATACAGATACGCAGTATTTT,CASSTGYTDTQYF,NA,TRBJ2-3,NA,TRBV5-5
TGTGCCAGCAGTCTACAGGGGGCAGGTCAGCCCCAGCATTTT,CASSLQGAGQPQHF,TRBD1,TRBJ1-5,NA,TRBV28
TGTGCCAGTAGAGAAGTGAACACTGAAGCTTTCTTT,CASREVNTEAFF,NA,TRBJ1-1,NA,TRBV19
TGTGCCAGTAGTATAGATCGTGCCCACAGGTACTATGGCTACACCTTC,CASSIDRAHRYYGYTF,NA,TRBJ1-2,NA,TRBV19
TGTGCCAGCTCACCACTTGAAAGGGGGCTTCACACTGAAGCTTTCTTT,CASSPLERGLHTEAFF,TRBD1,TRBJ1-1,NA,TRBV18
TGTGCCAGCAGTCTTCCTGTGGTGGACTCCACCGGGGAGCTGTTTTTT,CASSLPVVDSTGELFF,NA,TRBJ2-2,NA,TRBV7-9
TGCAGCGTTGATTTCGATGGGGGCGCGAACATTCAGTACTTC,CSVDFDGGANIQYF,NA,TRBJ2-4,NA,TRBV29-1
TGCAGTGCTAGAGTCGAAGAGACCCAGTACTTC,CSARVEETQYF,NA,TRBJ2-5,NA,TRBV20-1
TGTGCCTGGAGGTTAGCCCTGACTAGCGGGAGTCTATGGAGCACAGATACGCAGTATTTT,CAWRLALTSGSLWSTDTQYF,TRBD2,TRBJ2-3,NA,TRBV30
TGCGCCAGCAGCTTCAGAGAGATCTCCTACAATGAGCAGTTCTTC,CASSFREISYNEQFF,NA,TRBJ2-1,few,TRBV5-1
TGTGCCAGCAGCTTAGACAGGGCTAGCGGGAGTCATAATGAGCAGTTCTTC,CASSLDRASGSHNEQFF,TRBD2,TRBJ2-1,NA,TRBV7-8
TGTGCCAGCAGTTACTCTCCGGGACAGGGGAATGAAAAACTGTTTTTT,CASSYSPGQGNEKLFF,TRBD1,TRBJ1-4,NA,TRBV6-5